This T cell receptor beta chain is from a study of technical replicates of blood from a few donors. Germline loops: CDR1 SGHRS, CDR2 YFSETQ. This CDR3 is built from 15 residues. The V gene lost 5 bases and the J gene lost 0 bases, with 12 bases spanning the gap. The protocol was immunoSEQ multiplex PCR, while the TCRdb copy is restricted to in-frame clones and leaves out a portion. The sample yields over 70,000 clones, approximately 96% seen once. Sequenced material: T cells isolated from PBMCs. The chain uses TRBV5-1 and TRBJ1-5; perhaps TRBD1 as D (5 bases). This TCR was recovered from a human donor in good health. CDR3 sequence reads: CASRYDSSSNQPQHF. The CDR3 bases are TGCGCCAGCAGATACGACAGCTCTAGCAATCAGCCCCAGCATTTT.